This entry is about one T cell receptor (beta chain). Its antigen is still unknown. CDR1 is SGHTA and CDR2 is FQGNSA in the germline V gene. The junction had 3 bases not matched to a gene; V was cut back by 5 bases and J by 2 bases. This CDR3 is built from 14 residues. The method was immunoSEQ multiplex PCR; TCRdb's version includes in-frame clones alone and lacks a portion of them. The sample includes fewer than 150,000 clones, about nine tenths of them seen just once. The sample originates from a study of cytomegalovirus exposure and HLA in healthy donors. Study findings and constraints: The investigators catalogued 160 or so TCR beta chains as cytomegalovirus-associated. Subsequent analysis found a tendency for first-cohort TCR clusters to co-occur within the 120 or so validation repertoires. Diagnosis of cytomegalovirus status made by the classifier reportedly showed high specificity and sensitivity.

Separate from the 666-subject first cohort was the approximately 120-subject validation cohort, to which the donors belonged. The sample comprised PBMCs. V is TRBV7-2 and J is TRBJ2-5; 9 nucleotides align to TRBD2. This TCR was sampled from a man aged 25-40 years in good health and CMV-seronegative. CDR3 residues: CASSAGLAQETQYF. CDR3 DNA sequence: TGTGCCAGCAGCGCCGGACTAGCGCAAGAGACCCAGTACTTC.